This entry concerns a single T cell receptor (beta chain). The antigen remains unidentified. This entry comes from a study of T-cell memory formation after mild COVID-19. Whole-study findings and limits: Researchers report contracting CD4+ clones mostly in CM and EM, with CD8+ clones in EMRA. Clones that shrank (day 15 to 85) were balanced CD4/CD8, whereas later expanders leaned CD4+.

TCRdb fed the 5' RACE reads into MiXCR, producing one record per CDR3 protein. The data show some 290,000 distinct CDR3 sequences, around 16% seen once. The CDR3 is 16 amino acids. CDR1 SGHRS and CDR2 YFSETQ come from the germline V gene. The ends lost 0 bases at V and 6 bases at J; junction bases unmatched: 10. The receptor was derived from a young man who had mild COVID-19 (a few samples of this study predate the infection). Cell type and time point are not known. The specimen sequenced was PBMCs or a T cell subset sorted from them (not recorded which). This chain joins TRBV5-1 and TRBJ2-7; TRBD1 agrees at 9 bases. CDR3 amino acids: CASSLGGQGPRAEQYF. In nucleotides, the CDR3 is TGCGCCAGCAGCTTGGGGGGACAGGGCCCTCGGGCCGAGCAGTACTTC.